One sample yielded the 16 T cell receptor beta chains listed below, sequenced in a study of monozygotic twins with inflammatory bowel disease. Each CDR3 protein gets one entry in TCRdb, which reprocessed the 5' RACE reads and gives no DNA. There are 300,000 to 350,000 distinct CDR3 sequences in the sample, with under 2.5% held by the top ten. Material: blood. The receptors here all came from a human donor with ulcerative colitis or Crohn's disease, or a healthy co-twin of an affected twin (not recorded which).

The gene calls are TRBV4-1 and TRBJ2-2; TCRdb selects TRBD1, and the lack of DNA leaves this call unchecked. The CDR3 contains 16 residues. Germline CDR1 and CDR2: MGHRA and YSYEKL. The CDR3 sequence is CASSQQGQVLTGELFF.

This chain uses TRBV4-2 with TRBJ1-2; TCRdb indicates TRBD1, and absent DNA this call remains unverified. Germline V gives CDR1 LGHNA, CDR2 YNFKEQ. CDR3 length equals 17 residues. CDR3 loop: CASSQDLQDFDNYGYTF.

V and J are TRBV7-6 and TRBJ2-1; with no DNA, the TCRdb D assignment of TRBD1 cannot be verified. The germline V gene encodes CDR1 SGHVS and CDR2 FNYEAQ. CDR3 length equals 16 residues. This chain's CDR3 is CASSLLGQGGDNEQFF.

The chain couples TRBV29-1 to TRBJ1-4. The germline CDR1 and CDR2 sequences are SQVTM and ANQGSEA. CDR3 length equals 12 residues. CDR3 region: CSVAGENEKLFF.

This chain's CDR3 is CASSFFPRLASHNEQFF. The chain employs TRBV5-1 and TRBJ2-1; TCRdb's assignment of TRBD2 cannot be checked, as there is no DNA. The CDR3 is made up of 17 amino acids. Per germline, CDR1 SGHRS and CDR2 YFSETQ.

The rearrangement uses TRBV27 and TRBJ2-2; lacking DNA, the TRBD2 call made by TCRdb goes unchecked. Germline V gene data show CDR1 as MNHEY and CDR2 as SMNVEV (reference sequence). This CDR3 region has 20 residues. The CDR3 protein is CASSGSGPRASGKLTGELFF.

The gene calls are TRBV20-1 and TRBJ1-2; TCRdb's assignment of TRBD1 cannot be checked, as there is no DNA. Germline V CDR1 and CDR2: DFQATT, SNEGSKA (reference sequence). This CDR3 comprises 14 residues. The CDR3 sequence: CSASDTGGLSGYTF.

V and J are TRBV7-8 and TRBJ2-1. This CDR3 is built from 15 residues. Germline lookup yields CDR1 SGHVS and CDR2 FQNEAQ. CDR3 residues: CASSFSGGIYNEQFF.

The CDR3 loop reads CASTERTSGRAEQFF. The chain links TRBV2 to TRBJ2-1; TCRdb lists TRBD2, though no DNA is available to test this call. Germline-derived CDR1 and CDR2 are SNHLY and FYNNEI. The CDR3 sequence is 15 residues long.

V is TRBV5-1 and J is TRBJ2-1; the TCRdb call, TRBD2, lacks DNA for checking. The CDR3 is 14 amino acids. In germline, CDR1 is SGHRS, CDR2 YFSETQ. CDR3 sequence: CASSRTSGANEQFF.

J is TRBJ1-4 and V is TRBV12-3 or TRBV12-4. The CDR3 is made up of 12 amino acids. Here the CDR3 reads CASSSSNEKLFF.

CDR3: CSAGRGQIYNEQFF. The chain couples TRBV20-1 to TRBJ2-1; TCRdb picks TRBD1, but there is no DNA to check that call. Germline V gene lookup returns CDR1 DFQATT and CDR2 SNEGSKA (reference sequence). This CDR3 has 14 residues.

The chain recombines TRBV20-1 with TRBJ2-7; the D gene TCRdb calls, TRBD1, cannot be checked with no DNA. Germline CDR1 is DFQATT and CDR2 is SNEGSKA (reference sequence). The CDR3 sequence is 16 residues long. CDR3: CSARDVVGTDTYEQYF.

V gene TRBV10-3 combines with J gene TRBJ1-4. The CDR3 sequence is 18 residues long. Looked up from germline, CDR1 is ENHRY and CDR2 is SYGVKD. The CDR3 loop reads CAVLGTVLMPPTNEKLFF.

The genes are TRBV30 and TRBJ1-2. CDR1 and CDR2 from the germline V gene are GTSNPN and SVGIG (reference sequence). This CDR3 contains 14 residues. The CDR3 loop is CAWSVLQGVYGYTF. The full variable domain, with the rest looked up from reference TRBV30 and TRBJ1-2, is SQTIHQWPATLVQPVGSPLSLECTVEGTSNPNLYWYRQAAGRGLQLLFYSVGIGQISSEVPQNLSASRPQDRQFILSSKKLLLSDSGFYLCAWSVLQGVYGYTFGSGTRLTVV.

The chain employs TRBV20-1 and TRBJ2-7; no DNA is available, so the TRBD1 call from TCRdb remains unchecked. The CDR3 spans 14 residues. Germline-derived CDR1 and CDR2 are DFQATT and SNEGSKA (reference sequence). The CDR3 region is CSGLRDRPSYEQYF.